The entry below gives a single T cell receptor beta chain sequence along with its context. This specimen comes from a study of blood T cell repertoires in COVID-19. Study-level information: Sources were T cells, B-cell-depleted T cells, or PBMCs; the material itself was cDNA or gDNA.

V was trimmed by 4 bases and J by 6 bases, leaving 16 bases between them. There are 15 residues in the CDR3. The germline V gene encodes CDR1 MGHRA and CDR2 YSYEKL. Under the authors' procedure: It was from reference gene primer amplification that nucleated cell counts were estimated. Generated by immunoSEQ multiplex PCR, the TCRdb table keeps only in-frame clones and is missing some. V and J calls and clone size are copied from that table; D and trimming were computed from the DNA. The profile shows fewer than 300,000 clones, roughly 86% of them singletons. What was sequenced was peripheral blood. The rearrangement uses TRBV4-1 and TRBJ1-5; D is uncertain. This clonotype was sampled from a man aged 35 to 55 who had recovered from COVID-19. CDR3 protein: CASSRGDGPTQPQHF. The CDR3 DNA sequence: TGCGCCAGCAGCCGCGGAGACGGTCCGACTCAGCCCCAGCATTTT.